A single sample gave rise to the 26 T cell receptor beta chains below, sequenced in a study of blood T cell repertoires in COVID-19. Profiled with immunoSEQ multiplex PCR; TCRdb holds only in-frame clones, not every one. The sample holds a few hundred thousand clones, 86% seen once. Material: peripheral blood. The receptors were gathered from a man aged 35 to 55 who had recovered from COVID-19.

The chain joins TRBV18 to TRBJ1-2; 7 bases line up with TRBD1. CDR3 size: 13 residues. With V trimmed by 2 bases and J by 6 bases, 3 bases remained unmatched. CDR1 and CDR2 (germline): KGHSH, LQKENI. CDR3 region: CASSPLTGDGYTF. CDR3 nucleotides: TGTGCCAGCTCACCATTAACAGGGGATGGCTACACCTTC.

The J gene is TRBJ2-1, the V gene TRBV11-2; 9 nucleotides agree with TRBD2. Unmatched junction bases numbered 5, after V lost 1 base and J lost 4 bases. Germline loops: CDR1 SGHAT, CDR2 FQNNGV. The CDR3 totals 16 residues. The CDR3 loop reads CASSLGASGEYNEQFF. CDR3 coding DNA: TGTGCCAGCAGCTTAGGGGCTAGCGGGGAATACAATGAGCAGTTCTTC.

The V gene is TRBV5-1, the J gene TRBJ2-1; tentative D call: TRBD2 (6 bases). The CDR3 spans 14 residues. The V end lost 1 base, the J end lost 9 bases, and 14 bases lay between the germline ends. Germline assignment: CDR1 SGHRS and CDR2 YFSETQ. Here the CDR3 reads CASSLIADDSEQFF. The CDR3 bases are TGCGCCAGCAGCTTGATAGCGGACGACAGTGAGCAGTTCTTC. Full variable domain (outside the CDR3, taken from reference TRBV5-1 and TRBJ2-1): KAGVTQTPRYLIKTRGQQVTLSCSPISGHRSVSWYQQTPGQGLQFLFEYFSETQRNKGNFPGRFSGRQFSNSRSEMNVSTLELGDSALYLCASSLIADDSEQFFGPGTRLTVL.

The rearrangement joins TRBV14 to TRBJ2-5, with TRBD1 as a possible D gene (6 bases). Per the germline V gene, CDR1 is SGHDN and CDR2 is FVKESK. CDR3 length: 14 amino acids. The ends were cut back, 4 bases at V and 2 bases at J, with 11 bases in the middle. The DNA for the CDR3 is TGTGCCAGCAGCCCGGACAGTCTACAAGAGACCCAGTACTTC. It is translated as CASSPDSLQETQYF.

V usage is TRBV29-1 and J usage is TRBJ1-2; 10 bases match TRBD1. The CDR3 is 13 amino acids. Trimming took 4 bases from V and 4 from J; bases not matched to a gene: 3. The germline gives CDR1 SQVTM, CDR2 ANQGSEA. The CDR3: CSVGTGGIYGYTF. The CDR3 DNA is TGCAGCGTTGGGACAGGGGGAATCTATGGCTACACCTTC.

CDR3 in DNA: TGTGCCAGCAGCCCGAATGCCCCTAGGGAGCGGGGGTACACAGATACGCAGTATTTT. Translation: CASSPNAPRERGYTDTQYF. The chain links TRBV7-8 to TRBJ2-3, with 8 bases identical to TRBD2. V trimming: 5 bases; J trimming: 2 bases; junction bases outside the gene matches: 18. Germline V lookup: CDR1 SGHVS, CDR2 FQNEAQ. This CDR3 is 19 amino acids long.

The table lists this clone with a few counts. The chain joins TRBV19 to TRBJ1-5; tentative D call: TRBD1 (6 bases). The CDR3 loop spans 13 amino acids. V lost 9 bases and J 3 bases, leaving 12 bases between the germline ends. The germline gives CDR1 LNHDA, CDR2 SQIVND (reference sequence). CDR3 region: CASSGQNNQPQHF. The DNA for the CDR3 is TGTGCCAGCAGCGGACAGAACAATCAGCCCCAGCATTTT.

The chain is built from TRBV11-2 and TRBJ2-5; tentative D call: TRBD2 (6 bases). The CDR3 has 18 residues. In germline, CDR1 is SGHAT, CDR2 FQNNGV. V lost 5 bases, J lost 5 bases, and 27 bases lay in between. For the CDR3, the DNA is TGTGCCAGCAGCGCCCAGCCCGGGACTTCCTTCCCCCCCGAGACCCAGTACTTC. This codes for CASSAQPGTSFPPETQYF.

Points on this clone: This sample includes further DNA sequences coding for the same CDR3. The rearrangement joins TRBV6-2 or TRBV6-3 to TRBJ2-6; 8 bases match TRBD1. V dropped 2 bases and J dropped 0; count of bases not matched to a gene: 12. The CDR3 has 20 residues. Germline loops: CDR1 MNHEY, CDR2 SVGEGT. The CDR3 sequence: CASSYHLPGGPVSGANVLTF. CDR3 DNA: TGTGCCAGCAGTTACCACCTACCAGGGGGCCCCGTCTCTGGGGCCAACGTCCTGACTTTC.

Only one count was recorded for this clone. V usage is TRBV5-6 and J usage is TRBJ2-7; the D gene is possibly TRBD2 (6 bases). Germline V lookup: CDR1 SGHDT, CDR2 YYEEEE. The CDR3 length is 15 residues. V dropped 2 bases and J dropped 1 base, with 13 bases sitting between them. DNA of the CDR3: TGTGCCAGCAGCTTCCGGGGACTTGGGTCCTACGAGCAGTACTTC. Translation gives CASSFRGLGSYEQYF.

The chain is built from TRBV29-1 and TRBJ1-2, with TRBD1 as a possible D gene (5 bases). CDR3 length equals 12 residues. V lost 4 bases and J lost 3, with 9 bases in between. CDR1 is SQVTM and CDR2 is ANQGSEA in the germline V gene. CDR3 coding DNA: TGCAGCGTTGTCATCAGGGACTATGGCTACACCTTC. It is translated as CSVVIRDYGYTF.

This chain connects TRBV6-5 to TRBJ1-1, with D possibly TRBD1 on 6 matching bases. Germline assignment: CDR1 MNHEY and CDR2 SVGAGI. This CDR3 has 14 amino acids. Trimming took off 8 bases at V and 6 bases at J, with 19 bases between the two ends. The DNA for the CDR3 is TGTGCCAGCTCCCTCCGGGGGGCGGGGGCTGAAGCTTTCTTT. Protein sequence: CASSLRGAGAEAFF.

The chain links TRBV15 to TRBJ2-1; possibly TRBD1 for D (6 bases). CDR1 is LNHNV and CDR2 is YYDKDF in the germline V gene (reference sequence). V lost 2 bases and J lost 9, with 17 bases in between. This CDR3 region has 15 residues. The CDR3, as DNA: TGTGCCACCAGCAGATCCCCGGGACAATGGGGTGAGCAGTTCTTC. This sequence encodes CATSRSPGQWGEQFF.

V gene TRBV7-9 combines with J gene TRBJ2-7, with D possibly TRBD1 on 6 matching bases. CDR3 size: 15 residues. Germline V CDR1 and CDR2: SEHNR, FQNEAQ (reference sequence). The V end lost 5 bases, the J end lost 2 bases, and 16 bases lay between the germline ends. CDR3 region: CASSPHPYRAYEQYF. The CDR3 DNA reads TGTGCCAGCAGCCCCCACCCCTACAGGGCCTACGAGCAGTACTTC.

This chain joins TRBV25-1 and TRBJ1-2, with no clear D. This CDR3 has 15 residues. Germline CDR1 and CDR2: MGHDK and SYGVNS. V lost 2 bases, J lost 8 bases, and 18 bases lay in between. The CDR3: CASSEPTTILGGYTF. CDR3 in DNA: TGTGCCAGCAGTGAACCCACGACTATTCTTGGCGGCTACACCTTC.

The V gene is TRBV7-2, the J gene TRBJ1-5; no firm D call. The CDR3 runs 15 residues. The V gene's germline CDR1 is SGHTA and CDR2 FQGNSA. V was trimmed by 2 bases and J by 7 bases, leaving 15 bases between them. The DNA for the CDR3 is TGTGCCAGCAGCTTAAATCCCCAGGCCGACCAGCCCCAGCATTTT. Protein product: CASSLNPQADQPQHF.

The chain carries TRBV6-1 and TRBJ2-7; TRBD1 matches 7 bases. CDR1 is MNHNS and CDR2 is SASEGT in the germline V gene. The CDR3 is 14 residues long. Unmatched junction bases numbered 8, after V lost 6 bases and J lost 3 bases. CDR3 protein: CASRVRAGGYEQYF. As DNA, the CDR3 is TGTGCCAGCAGAGTGCGCGCAGGGGGCTACGAGCAGTACTTC.

The rearrangement uses TRBV15 and TRBJ2-1, with D hard to call. CDR3 length equals 16 residues. Trimming cost V 3 bases and J 3 bases, with 15 bases left between them. In germline, CDR1 is LNHNV, CDR2 YYDKDF (reference sequence). The CDR3 bases are TGTGCCACCAGCAGGGAAACAGCTATGAACTACAATGAGCAGTTCTTC. This sequence encodes CATSRETAMNYNEQFF.

V usage is TRBV7-2 and J usage is TRBJ2-7, with 12 bases identical to TRBD2. Germline V lookup: CDR1 SGHTA, CDR2 FQGNSA. The trim removed 7 bases at V and 6 bases at J, leaving 19 bases unmatched. The CDR3 consists of 18 residues. The CDR3 protein is CASTLGASGRANPGEQYF. In DNA form, the CDR3 reads TGTGCCAGCACCCTTGGGGCTAGCGGGAGGGCCAATCCGGGCGAGCAGTACTTC. Supplemented by reference TRBV7-2 and TRBJ2-7, the full variable domain reads GAGVSQSPSNKVTEKGKDVELRCDPISGHTALYWYRQSLGQGLEFLIYFQGNSAPDKSGLPSDRFSAERTGGSVSTLTIQRTQQEDSAVYLCASTLGASGRANPGEQYFGPGTRLTVT.

The gene calls are TRBV4-3 and TRBJ2-1; D is uncertain. The CDR3 is made up of 15 amino acids. The germline V gene encodes CDR1 LGHNA and CDR2 YSLEER. V was pared by 1 base and J by 0 bases, with 7 bases between. In DNA, the CDR3 is TGCGCCAGCAGCCAAGGTCTAAGCTCCTACAATGAGCAGTTCTTC. It is translated as CASSQGLSSYNEQFF.

The chain carries TRBV7-2 and TRBJ2-1; TRBD2 matches 8 bases. V was clipped by 6 bases and J by 7 bases; unmatched bases: 5. Germline values: CDR1 SGHTA, CDR2 FQGNSA. The length of the CDR3 is 13 residues. CDR3: CASSIGTRNEQFF. For the CDR3, the DNA is TGTGCCAGCAGTATCGGGACTAGAAATGAGCAGTTCTTC. The full variable domain, its missing parts supplied by reference TRBV7-2 and TRBJ2-1, is GAGVSQSPSNKVTEKGKDVELRCDPISGHTALYWYRQSLGQGLEFLIYFQGNSAPDKSGLPSDRFSAERTGGSVSTLTIQRTQQEDSAVYLCASSIGTRNEQFFGPGTRLTVL.

Here the CDR3 reads CASSYPGFTYGYTF. The CDR3 DNA reads TGTGCCAGCAGTTACCCAGGGTTTACCTATGGCTACACCTTC. This sequence joins TRBV6-6 and TRBJ1-2, with D tentatively TRBD1 (5 bases). The CDR3 consists of 14 residues. Germline CDR1 reads MNHNY; CDR2 reads SVGAGI (reference sequence). V dropped 2 bases and J dropped 4 bases, with 11 bases sitting between them.

The V call is TRBV18, the J call TRBJ2-7; tentative D call: TRBD1 (5 bases). The CDR3 is made up of 13 amino acids. Germline V gives CDR1 KGHSH, CDR2 LQKENI. The germline V and J ends were trimmed by 3 bases and 6 bases, with 12 bases remaining between them. The DNA for the CDR3 is TGTGCCAGCTCACCCCAGGGCCTCGGCGAGCAGTACTTC. This sequence encodes CASSPQGLGEQYF.

The V gene is TRBV3-1 (or the pseudogene TRBV3-2), the J gene TRBJ1-5; the match to TRBD1 covers 7 bases. Germline V gene lookup returns CDR1 LGHDT and CDR2 YNNKEL (reference sequence). V lost 0 bases to trimming and J lost 6 bases; unmatched junction nucleotides: 5. The CDR3 runs to 15 residues. The CDR3 loop reads CASSQDRGGSQPQHF. CDR3 nucleotide sequence: TGTGCCAGCAGCCAAGATAGAGGGGGCAGTCAGCCCCAGCATTTT.

V usage is TRBV5-1 and J usage is TRBJ2-1, with 11 positions matching TRBD2. This CDR3 has 16 residues. With V trimmed by 0 bases and J by 9 bases, 8 bases remained unmatched. The germline CDR1 and CDR2 sequences are SGHRS and YFSETQ. CDR3 sequence reads: CASSLGTGLAVIEQFF. In DNA, the CDR3 is TGCGCCAGCAGCTTGGGGACGGGACTAGCGGTAATTGAGCAGTTCTTC. The full variable domain, with the rest looked up from reference TRBV5-1 and TRBJ2-1, is KAGVTQTPRYLIKTRGQQVTLSCSPISGHRSVSWYQQTPGQGLQFLFEYFSETQRNKGNFPGRFSGRQFSNSRSEMNVSTLELGDSALYLCASSLGTGLAVIEQFFGPGTRLTVL.

The chain uses TRBV6-2 or TRBV6-3 and TRBJ2-7; 7 bases fit TRBD1. Germline V gene lookup returns CDR1 MNHEY and CDR2 SVGEGT. This CDR3 has 13 amino acids. The junction had 11 bases not matched to a gene; V was cut back by 6 bases and J by 9 bases. Here the CDR3 reads CASSEVRGLGQYF. The CDR3 DNA sequence: TGTGCCAGCAGCGAAGTGAGGGGGCTCGGGCAGTACTTC.